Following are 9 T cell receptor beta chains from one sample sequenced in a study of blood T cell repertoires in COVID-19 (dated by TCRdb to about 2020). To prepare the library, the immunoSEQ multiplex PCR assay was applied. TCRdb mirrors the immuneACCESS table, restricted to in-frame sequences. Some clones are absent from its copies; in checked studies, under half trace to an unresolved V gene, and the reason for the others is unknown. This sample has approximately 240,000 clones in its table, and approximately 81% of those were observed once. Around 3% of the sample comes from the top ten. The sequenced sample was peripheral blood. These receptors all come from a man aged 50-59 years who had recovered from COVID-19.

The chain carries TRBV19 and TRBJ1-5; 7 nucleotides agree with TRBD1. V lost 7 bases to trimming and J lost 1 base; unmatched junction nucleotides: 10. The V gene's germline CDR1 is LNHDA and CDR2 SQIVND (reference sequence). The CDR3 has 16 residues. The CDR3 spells CASTRTGPSSNQPQHF. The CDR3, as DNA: TGTGCCAGTACCAGGACAGGCCCCTCGAGCAATCAGCCCCAGCATTTT.

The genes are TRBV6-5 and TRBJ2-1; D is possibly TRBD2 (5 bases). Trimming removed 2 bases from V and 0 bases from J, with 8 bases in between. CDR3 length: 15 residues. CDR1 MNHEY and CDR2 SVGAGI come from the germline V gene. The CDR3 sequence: CASSYRGSSYNEQFF. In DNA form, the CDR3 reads TGTGCCAGCAGTTACCGGGGAAGCTCCTACAATGAGCAGTTCTTC.

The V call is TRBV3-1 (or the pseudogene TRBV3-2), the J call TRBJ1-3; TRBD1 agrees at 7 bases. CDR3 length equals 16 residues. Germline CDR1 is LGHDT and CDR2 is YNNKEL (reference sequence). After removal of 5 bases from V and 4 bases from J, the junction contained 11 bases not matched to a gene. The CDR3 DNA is TGTGCCAGCAGCGGGACTTTAGGGGGCTCAGGAAACACCATATATTTT. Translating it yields CASSGTLGGSGNTIYF.

CDR3 in DNA: TGTGCCAGCAGCCAAGAATGGCGGACAGGGAGCACAGATACGCAGTATTTT. It translates to CASSQEWRTGSTDTQYF. This chain joins TRBV4-2 and TRBJ2-3, with TRBD1 matching 8 bases. V lost 0 bases, J lost 0 bases, and 5 bases stayed unmatched. The germline V gene has CDR1 LGHNA and CDR2 YNFKEQ. The CDR3 runs 17 residues.

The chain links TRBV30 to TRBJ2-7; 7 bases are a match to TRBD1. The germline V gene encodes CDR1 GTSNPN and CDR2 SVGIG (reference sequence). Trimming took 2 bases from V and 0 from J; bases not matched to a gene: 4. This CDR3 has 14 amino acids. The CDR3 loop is CAWSFRDSSYEQYF. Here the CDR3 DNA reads TGTGCCTGGAGTTTCCGGGACAGCTCCTACGAGCAGTACTTC.

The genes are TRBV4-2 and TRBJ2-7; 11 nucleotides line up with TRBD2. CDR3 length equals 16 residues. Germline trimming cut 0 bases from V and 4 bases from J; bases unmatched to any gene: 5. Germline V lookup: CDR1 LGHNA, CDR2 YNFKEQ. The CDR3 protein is CASSQDETSGSYEQYF. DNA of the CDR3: TGTGCCAGCAGCCAAGATGAAACTAGCGGGAGTTACGAGCAGTACTTC.

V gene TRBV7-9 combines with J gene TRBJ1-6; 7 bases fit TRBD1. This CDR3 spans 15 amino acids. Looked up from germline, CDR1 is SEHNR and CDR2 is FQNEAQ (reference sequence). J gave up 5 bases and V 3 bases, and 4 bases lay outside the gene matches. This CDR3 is CASSLGQYNNSPLHF. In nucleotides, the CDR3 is TGTGCCAGCAGCTTGGGACAGTACAATAATTCACCCCTCCACTTT.

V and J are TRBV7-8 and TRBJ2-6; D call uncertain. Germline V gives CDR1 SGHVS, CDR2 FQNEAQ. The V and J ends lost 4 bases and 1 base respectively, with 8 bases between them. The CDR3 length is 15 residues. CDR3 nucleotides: TGTGCCAGCAGCTCGCAGGAATCTGGGGCCAACGTCCTGACTTTC. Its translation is CASSSQESGANVLTF.

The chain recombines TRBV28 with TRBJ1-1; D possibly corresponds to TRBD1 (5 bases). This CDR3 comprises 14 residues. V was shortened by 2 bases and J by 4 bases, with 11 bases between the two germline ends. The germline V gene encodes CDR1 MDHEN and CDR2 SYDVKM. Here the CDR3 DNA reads TGTGCCAGCAGTTTAATGGGGCCCGTCACTGAAGCTTTCTTT. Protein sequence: CASSLMGPVTEAFF.